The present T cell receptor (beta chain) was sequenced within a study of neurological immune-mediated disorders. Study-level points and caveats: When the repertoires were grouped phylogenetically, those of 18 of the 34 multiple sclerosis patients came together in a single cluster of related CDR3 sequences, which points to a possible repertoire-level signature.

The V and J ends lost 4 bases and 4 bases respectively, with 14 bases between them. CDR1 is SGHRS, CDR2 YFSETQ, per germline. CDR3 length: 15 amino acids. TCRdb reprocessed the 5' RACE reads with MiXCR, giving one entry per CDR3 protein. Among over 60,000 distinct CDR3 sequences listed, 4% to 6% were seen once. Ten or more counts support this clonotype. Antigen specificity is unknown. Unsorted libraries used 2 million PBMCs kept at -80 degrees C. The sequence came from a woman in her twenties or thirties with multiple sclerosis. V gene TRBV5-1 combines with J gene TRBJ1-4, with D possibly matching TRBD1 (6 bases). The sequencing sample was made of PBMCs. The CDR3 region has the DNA TGCGCCAGCAGCCTGGGGACATATGATAATGAAAAACTGTTTTTT. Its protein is CASSLGTYDNEKLFF.